The source of this TCR beta chain is a study of blood T cell repertoires in COVID-19. Across the study: Researchers got acute and convalescent COVID-19 samples from the United States, Italy and Spain. From T cells, B-cell-depleted T cells, or PBMCs came the material, which was cDNA or gDNA.

Per the original data handling: Estimation of nucleated cell counts was performed using reference gene primer amplification. The data were produced by immunoSEQ multiplex PCR, yet TCRdb's version contains in-frame clones alone and is incomplete. V and J calls and clone size are those listed in that table; D and trimming were worked out from the DNA. The data hold 120,000 to 150,000 clones, with under 85% observed a single time. The length of the CDR3 is 13 residues. V gave up 6 bases and J gave up 0 bases, with 6 bases separating them. Per the germline V gene, CDR1 is MNHEY and CDR2 is SVGAGI. The chain couples TRBV6-5 to TRBJ1-3; D call uncertain. The sequenced material came from peripheral blood. This receptor was obtained from a woman at least 80 years old in a cohort sampled during active or convalescent COVID-19. The CDR3 region has the DNA TGTGCCAGCAGACAGTCCTCTGGAAACACCATATATTTT. This translates into CASRQSSGNTIYF.